This entry lists 30 T cell receptor beta chains sequenced from one sample in a study of beta chain features in type 1 diabetes. All of the isolated RNA was reverse transcribed, so expressed TCRB transcripts were sequenced. Clones were sequenced by immunoSEQ multiplex PCR, and TCRdb holds only the in-frame ones, with some missing. The data show under 350,000 clones, with approximately 8% seen just once and under 1.3% held by the top ten. Sequencing input: central memory CD4+ T cells from blood. Receptor source: a woman under 30 in good health.

Remarks on this clone: Other DNA sequences within the sample encode an identical CDR3. The rearrangement joins TRBV29-1 to TRBJ1-1; the match to TRBD1 covers 7 bases. The V and J ends lost 7 bases and 2 bases, in that order; junction bases with no gene match: 7. Germline V lookup: CDR1 SQVTM, CDR2 ANQGSEA. This CDR3 spans 13 amino acids. The CDR3 nucleotides are TGCAGCGCGAGACAGGGTCTTAACACTGAAGCTTTCTTT. Amino acid sequence: CSARQGLNTEAFF.

This clone has just a few counts. This chain connects TRBV27 to TRBJ2-7, with TRBD1 identical over 9 bases. CDR3 size: 13 residues. Germline V gene lookup returns CDR1 MNHEY and CDR2 SMNVEV (reference sequence). V shed 7 bases, J shed 2 bases, and the junction held 3 bases outside the gene matches. The CDR3 protein is CASKGTGTYEQYF. CDR3 nucleotides: TGTGCCAGCAAGGGGACAGGGACCTACGAGCAGTACTTC.

This chain uses TRBV7-2 with TRBJ2-4; D possibly corresponds to TRBD1 (5 bases). The CDR3 is made up of 18 amino acids. Trimming shortened V by 2 bases and J by 0 bases, and 17 bases separated the two germline ends. The germline CDR1 and CDR2 sequences are SGHTA and FQGNSA. CDR3 sequence reads: CASSLQTVAAAAKNIQYF. CDR3 bases: TGTGCCAGCAGCTTACAGACAGTGGCGGCAGCAGCCAAAAACATTCAGTACTTC. The full variable domain, completed using reference TRBV7-2 and TRBJ2-4, is GAGVSQSPSNKVTEKGKDVELRCDPISGHTALYWYRQSLGQGLEFLIYFQGNSAPDKSGLPSDRFSAERTGGSVSTLTIQRTQQEDSAVYLCASSLQTVAAAAKNIQYFGAGTRLSVL.

This clone showed up many times. This sequence joins TRBV29-1 and TRBJ1-2; D is unresolved. CDR1 SQVTM and CDR2 ANQGSEA come from the germline V gene. The CDR3 runs to 12 residues. With 4 bases removed from V and 4 bases from J, the gap between germline ends came to 10 bases. The CDR3 spells CSVVPTSYGYTF. CDR3 nucleotide sequence: TGCAGCGTTGTCCCCACCTCCTATGGCTACACCTTC.

This clone turned up a few times. The rearrangement joins TRBV5-1 to TRBJ2-1, with 8 bases that match TRBD1. CDR3 size: 15 residues. Losses at the gene ends were 0 bases for V and 5 bases for J; bases not matched to a gene: 4. CDR1 and CDR2 from the germline V gene are SGHRS and YFSETQ. This chain's CDR3 is CASSLVDRVHNEQFF. CDR3 nucleotides: TGCGCCAGCAGCTTGGTGGACAGGGTTCACAATGAGCAGTTCTTC.

The chain has TRBV7-9 and TRBJ1-3; 10 bases agree with TRBD1. V shed 3 bases, J shed 0 bases, and the junction held 5 bases outside the gene matches. The CDR3 sequence is 17 residues long. Germline assignment: CDR1 SEHNR and CDR2 FQNEAQ (reference sequence). CDR3 nucleotides: TGTGCCAGCAGCTTCCCGACAGGGGGCAGCTCTGGAAACACCATATATTTT. Translating it yields CASSFPTGGSSGNTIYF.

This clone was picked up many times. The chain joins TRBV28 to TRBJ2-7; D unclear. Trimming pared 5 bases from V and 3 bases from J, leaving 20 bases between. CDR1 and CDR2 from the germline V gene are MDHEN and SYDVKM. This CDR3 contains 16 residues. For the CDR3, the DNA is TGTGCCAGCAGTGGCGCGGCCCGGCAGAGTAACTACGAGCAGTACGTC. Its protein is CASSGAARQSNYEQYV.

A few counts support this clone. This chain uses TRBV29-1 with TRBJ1-1; 9 nucleotides match TRBD1. The germline V gene encodes CDR1 SQVTM and CDR2 ANQGSEA. This CDR3 comprises 13 residues. The trim removed 8 bases at V and 1 base at J, leaving 5 bases unmatched. In DNA form, the CDR3 reads TGCAGCCCCGGGACAGGGCGGAACACTGAAGCTTTCTTT. Translating gives CSPGTGRNTEAFF.

In its sample, this clone was seen a few times. The CDR3 DNA sequence: TGCAGCGTTGCGCAGCGGCGCCGCTCTGGGGCCAACGTCCTGACTTTC. This sequence encodes CSVAQRRRSGANVLTF. The V call is TRBV29-1, the J call TRBJ2-6; a weak D match, TRBD2 (5 bases). With 4 bases removed from V and 0 bases from J, the gap between germline ends came to 13 bases. CDR3 length equals 16 residues. The V gene's germline CDR1 is SQVTM and CDR2 ANQGSEA.

Written as DNA, the CDR3 is TGCGCCAGCAGCTTGAGAAGGGACAGGTCCTCTGGGGCCAACGTCCTGACTTTC. Translation gives CASSLRRDRSSGANVLTF. The chain has TRBV5-1 and TRBJ2-6; TRBD1 agrees at 8 bases. This CDR3 is 18 amino acids long. After removal of 1 base from V and 0 bases from J, the junction contained 6 bases not matched to a gene. In germline, CDR1 is SGHRS, CDR2 YFSETQ.

This clone was seen at least ten times. V usage is TRBV10-3 and J usage is TRBJ2-1, with D perhaps given as TRBD1 or TRBD2 (5 bases each). Germline CDR1 reads ENHRY; CDR2 reads SYGVKD. This CDR3 region has 16 residues. V gave up 6 bases and J gave up 0 bases, with 15 bases separating them. The CDR3 sequence: CAISMGDQSSYNEQFF. The CDR3 DNA is TGTGCCATCAGCATGGGGGACCAAAGCTCCTACAATGAGCAGTTCTTC.

The rearrangement links TRBV9 to TRBJ2-5, with D maybe TRBD1 (5 bases). This CDR3 has 16 residues. Germline CDR1 and CDR2: SGDLS and YYNGEE. V was clipped by 0 bases and J by 4 bases, with 16 bases between them. CDR3: CASSVGLGAGVETQYF. The CDR3 nucleotides read TGTGCCAGCAGCGTAGGGCTAGGGGCTGGTGTAGAGACCCAGTACTTC.

This clone was observed many times. V is TRBV2 and J is TRBJ1-2; 8 bases agree with TRBD1. V shed 6 bases, J shed 4 bases, and the junction held 7 bases outside the gene matches. Germline V gene sequence: CDR1 SNHLY, CDR2 FYNNEI. The CDR3 length is 14 residues. CDR3 residues: CASSGQGSIYGYTF. Written as DNA, the CDR3 is TGTGCCAGCAGCGGACAGGGCTCGATCTATGGCTACACCTTC.

J is TRBJ1-1 and V is TRBV6-6; no firm D call. The length of the CDR3 is 13 residues. Germline CDR1 and CDR2: MNHNY and SVGAGI (reference sequence). V lost 6 bases and J lost 10, with 18 bases in between. In DNA, the CDR3 is TGTGCCAGCAGCCAAAGGACCGGTCATGGAGCTTTCTTT. Protein sequence: CASSQRTGHGAFF.

This clone appeared many times. The chain is built from TRBV6-5 and TRBJ2-1; a possible D gene is TRBD1 (6 bases). V gave up 4 bases and J gave up 3 bases, with 10 bases separating them. Germline CDR1 and CDR2: MNHEY and SVGAGI. The length of the CDR3 is 14 residues. The CDR3 region has the DNA TGTGCCAGCAGTTTCAGGACAGTCTACAATGAGCAGTTCTTC. This codes for CASSFRTVYNEQFF.

The chain uses TRBV19 and TRBJ2-3, with D perhaps TRBD1 or TRBD2 (5 bases each). The CDR3 runs 12 residues. Germline CDR1 reads LNHDA; CDR2 reads SQIVND (reference sequence). V lost 9 bases and J 7 bases, leaving 14 bases between the germline ends. CDR3 sequence reads: CASAWGSNTQYF. CDR3 in DNA: TGTGCCAGCGCTTGGGGGTCTAATACGCAGTATTTT.

The chain recombines TRBV5-1 with TRBJ2-5; possible D gene TRBD2, 5 bases. This CDR3 region has 14 residues. Trimming removed 0 bases from V and 5 bases from J, with 11 bases in between. The germline V gene encodes CDR1 SGHRS and CDR2 YFSETQ. The CDR3 DNA is TGCGCCAGCAGCTTGGAGGCGTCGGGGGAGACCCAGTACTTC. It codes for CASSLEASGETQYF.

V usage is TRBV28 and J usage is TRBJ1-1; 7 nucleotides agree with TRBD1. Trimming took 9 bases from V and 4 from J; bases not matched to a gene: 8. This CDR3 region has 13 residues. Germline V gene sequence: CDR1 MDHEN, CDR2 SYDVKM. The CDR3 coding sequence is TGTGCCAGTAGCATTCAGGGGGGCACTGAAGCTTTCTTT. It is translated as CASSIQGGTEAFF.

This clone was observed a handful of times. The CDR3 nucleotides read TGTGCCAGCAGCCAAGGGGGACAGACTGAAGCTTTCTTT. Protein sequence: CASSQGGQTEAFF. This rearrangement joins TRBV4-2 to TRBJ1-1; 7 positions match TRBD1. The germline V gene has CDR1 LGHNA and CDR2 YNFKEQ. The ends lost 1 base at V and 5 bases at J; junction bases unmatched: 1. This CDR3 contains 13 residues.

V is TRBV7-7 and J is TRBJ2-7; D is perhaps TRBD2 (5 bases). The CDR3 is made up of 19 amino acids. V lost 3 bases and J lost 1, with 25 bases in between. Per germline, CDR1 SSHAT and CDR2 FNYEAQ (reference sequence). CDR3 sequence reads: CASSLRRRPGHTLSYEQYV. Written as DNA, the CDR3 is TGTGCCAGCAGCTTGAGGAGGCGGCCAGGCCATACGTTATCCTACGAGCAGTACGTC.

This clone turned up a few times. The chain recombines TRBV10-3 with TRBJ2-3; D is ambiguous. CDR1 is ENHRY and CDR2 is SYGVKD in the germline V gene. V gave up 6 bases and J gave up 3 bases, with 10 bases separating them. The CDR3 totals 13 residues. The CDR3 nucleotides read TGTGCCATCAGCATTGAAGGGACAGATACGCAGTATTTT. Its translation is CAISIEGTDTQYF.

This clone was observed a few times. This rearrangement joins TRBV27 to TRBJ1-5; TRBD1 is a possible D gene (5 bases). V shed 5 bases and J shed 7 bases, with 18 bases lying between them. There are 15 residues in the CDR3. Germline CDR1 reads MNHEY; CDR2 reads SMNVEV (reference sequence). Here the CDR3 reads CASSPRDPGGQPQHF. The DNA for the CDR3 is TGTGCCAGCAGTCCCCGGGACCCCGGAGGCCAGCCCCAGCATTTT.

This chain links TRBV5-6 with TRBJ2-5; D is unresolved. The CDR3 is 14 amino acids. The ends were cut back, 2 bases at V and 0 bases at J, with 8 bases in the middle. Per the germline V gene, CDR1 is SGHDT and CDR2 is YYEEEE. Here the CDR3 reads CASSFGINQETQYF. The CDR3, as DNA: TGTGCCAGCAGCTTTGGTATCAACCAAGAGACCCAGTACTTC.

This clone was observed a handful of times. A read error may be the cause here, since a much bigger clone is one base away. The V and J genes are TRBV2 and TRBJ2-3; the D is unclear. Trimming cost V 4 bases and J 4 bases, with 3 bases left between them. Per germline, CDR1 SNHLY and CDR2 FYNNEI. This CDR3 spans 11 amino acids. CDR3 DNA: TGTGCCAGCAGTGTGGCAGATACGCAGTATTTT. This gives the protein CASSVADTQYF.

This clone turned up a few times. The rearrangement uses TRBV7-2 and TRBJ2-5, with TRBD2 matching over 7 bases. The CDR3 has 14 residues. The V and J ends lost 4 bases and 5 bases, in that order; junction bases with no gene match: 7. Germline values: CDR1 SGHTA, CDR2 FQGNSA. CDR3 bases: TGTGCCAGCAGCTACCAGGGAGGGTGGGAGACCCAGTACTTC. Translation: CASSYQGGWETQYF.

This clone was observed a handful of times. The rearrangement links TRBV6-5 to TRBJ1-1; D may be TRBD1 (5 bases). The CDR3 loop spans 15 amino acids. V lost 6 bases and J lost 4, with 18 bases in between. Germline V CDR1 and CDR2: MNHEY, SVGAGI. The CDR3 DNA reads as TGTGCCAGCAGCTCCTCCTGGGACGGCAGCACTGAAGCTTTCTTT. This encodes CASSSSWDGSTEAFF.

The gene calls are TRBV9 and TRBJ1-4; D unresolved. The germline CDR1 and CDR2 sequences are SGDLS and YYNGEE. CDR3 size: 14 residues. V was trimmed by 4 bases and J by 8 bases, leaving 15 bases between them. The CDR3 region is CASSPGSGAEKLFF. CDR3 DNA sequence: TGTGCCAGCAGCCCCGGGTCCGGAGCCGAAAAACTGTTTTTT.

The V gene is TRBV6-5, the J gene TRBJ1-2, with D perhaps TRBD1 (5 bases). The germline gives CDR1 MNHEY, CDR2 SVGAGI. CDR3 size: 13 residues. V was pared by 3 bases and J by 7 bases, with 12 bases between. The CDR3 sequence: CASSYARVGGYTF. In nucleotides, the CDR3 is TGTGCCAGCAGTTATGCCAGGGTGGGTGGCTACACCTTC.

As for this clone: Other DNA variants within this sample encode the same CDR3. This chain joins TRBV5-1 and TRBJ1-1, with D possibly TRBD1 on 6 matching bases. The germline V and J ends were trimmed by 2 bases and 2 bases, with 10 bases remaining between them. CDR3 size: 14 residues. Germline CDR1 reads SGHRS; CDR2 reads YFSETQ. CDR3 protein: CASSLQGRNTEAFF. CDR3 nucleotide sequence: TGCGCCAGCAGCTTACAGGGAAGAAACACTGAAGCTTTCTTT. The full variable domain, with the rest looked up from reference TRBV5-1 and TRBJ1-1, is KAGVTQTPRYLIKTRGQQVTLSCSPISGHRSVSWYQQTPGQGLQFLFEYFSETQRNKGNFPGRFSGRQFSNSRSEMNVSTLELGDSALYLCASSLQGRNTEAFFGQGTRLTVV.

The sample holds a few counts of this clone. This rearrangement joins TRBV11-2 to TRBJ2-1; 11 nucleotides match TRBD1. The V gene's germline CDR1 is SGHAT and CDR2 FQNNGV. V dropped 5 bases and J dropped 8; count of bases not matched to a gene: 11. The CDR3 sequence is 16 residues long. The CDR3 DNA is TGTGCCAGCAGCCACAACCGGGACAGGGGGTTCTATGAGCAGTTCTTC. This encodes CASSHNRDRGFYEQFF.